The 7 T cell receptor beta chains below all came from one sample that was sequenced in a study of blood T cell repertoires in COVID-19. Libraries were prepared by immunoSEQ multiplex PCR; TCRdb keeps only in-frame clonotypes and omits some of them. The table shows 200,000 to 250,000 clones, with around 88% occurring only once. The sequenced material came from peripheral blood. The receptors stem from a woman aged 25 to 39 who had recovered from COVID-19.

The chain couples TRBV28 to TRBJ2-3, with D perhaps TRBD2 (6 bases). The ends were cut back, 4 bases at V and 0 bases at J, with 17 bases in the middle. From germline, CDR1 is MDHEN and CDR2 SYDVKM. This CDR3 contains 17 residues. The CDR3: CASSSPGGGASTDTQYF. CDR3 in DNA: TGTGCCAGCAGTTCCCCTGGGGGAGGCGCCAGCACAGATACGCAGTATTTT.

This CDR3 is CASSSGGSGGHTDTQYF. The CDR3 nucleotides are TGTGCCAGCAGCTCCGGGGGTAGCGGGGGTCATACAGATACGCAGTATTTT. The chain is built from TRBV5-4 and TRBJ2-3; the match to TRBD2 covers 9 bases. Trimming cost V 3 bases and J 3 bases; bases outside gene matches: 11. Germline V gene lookup returns CDR1 SGHNT and CDR2 YYREEE (reference sequence). The CDR3 sequence is 17 residues long.

This chain uses TRBV2 with TRBJ1-4; 7 bases are a match to TRBD1. Germline V gene data show CDR1 as SNHLY and CDR2 as FYNNEI. The CDR3 has 14 residues. With V trimmed by 5 bases and J by 8 bases, 8 bases remained unmatched. DNA for the CDR3: TGTGCCAGCAGTCCAGACAGGGTTAGGGAAAAACTGTTTTTT. Residues: CASSPDRVREKLFF.

The V and J genes are TRBV25-1 and TRBJ2-5; TRBD1 agrees at 9 bases. CDR3 length: 15 amino acids. The germline V gene has CDR1 MGHDK and CDR2 SYGVNS. V shed 10 bases and J 6 bases; nucleotides not matched to a gene: 15. CDR3 in DNA: TGTGCCACCACCCCTACCCCGGACAGGGGTAAGACCCAGTACTTC. Translated: CATTPTPDRGKTQYF.

V and J are TRBV7-9 and TRBJ2-3; 8 bases fit TRBD1. V lost 5 bases and J lost 0; bases outside the gene matches: 10. The CDR3 loop spans 17 amino acids. Germline V CDR1 and CDR2: SEHNR, FQNEAQ (reference sequence). CDR3: CASSTRTGPTSTDTQYF. CDR3 bases: TGTGCCAGCAGCACTAGGACAGGGCCCACTAGCACAGATACGCAGTATTTT. The whole variable domain, filled in from reference TRBV7-9 and TRBJ2-3, reads DTGVSQNPRHKITKRGQNVTFRCDPISEHNRLYWYRQTLGQGPEFLTYFQNEAQLEKSRLLSDRFSAERPKGSFSTLEIQRTEQGDSAMYLCASSTRTGPTSTDTQYFGPGTRLTVL.

V gene TRBV11-2 combines with J gene TRBJ2-7, with TRBD2 as a possible D gene (5 bases). This CDR3 has 15 residues. Trimming cost V 5 bases and J 2 bases, with 16 bases left between them. Per the germline V gene, CDR1 is SGHAT and CDR2 is FQNNGV. The CDR3 region is CASSVGVGETYEQYF. DNA for the CDR3: TGTGCCAGCAGCGTCGGGGTTGGGGAGACCTACGAGCAGTACTTC.

In this sample, this clone turned up a few times. CDR3 in amino acids: CASSMGQPEKLFF. The CDR3 DNA is TGTGCCAGTAGTATGGGACAGCCTGAAAAACTGTTTTTT. This rearrangement joins TRBV19 to TRBJ1-4; TRBD1 matches 7 bases. Trimming at V came to 3 bases and at J to 7 bases, leaving 2 bases not matched to a gene. Germline CDR1 is LNHDA and CDR2 is SQIVND (reference sequence). There are 13 residues in the CDR3.